The 10 T cell receptor beta chains listed next were all sequenced from one sample in a study of T-cell reconstitution after alpha-beta-depleted transplantation in children. It was with unique molecular identifiers that the TCRbeta library was prepared. Each CDR3 protein is one row after TCRdb ran MiXCR on the PCR reads. The repertoire includes around 700,000 distinct CDR3 sequences, about an eighth of them detected once, and 0.79% sits in the top ten. The sample was PBMCs, taken before TCRalphabeta/CD19-depleted stem cell transplant. These receptor sequences come from a girl aged 2-10 years with congenital amegakaryocytic thrombocytopenia, due to receive a stem cell transplant.

In this sample, this clonotype turned up many times. CDR3 in DNA: TGCAGTGCATCAGACAGGGGGCCCGGAAACACCATATATTTT. Protein: CSASDRGPGNTIYF. The J gene is TRBJ1-3, the V gene TRBV20-1, with TRBD1 matching over 10 bases. V dropped 6 bases and J dropped 4; count of bases not matched to a gene: 6. The CDR3 sequence is 14 residues long. From germline, CDR1 is DFQATT and CDR2 SNEGSKA (reference sequence).

This clonotype was picked up many times. The J gene is TRBJ2-1, the V gene TRBV5-1; 9 bases fit TRBD2. Per the germline V gene, CDR1 is SGHRS and CDR2 is YFSETQ. The V segment lost 6 bases and the J segment 2 bases; nucleotides outside the gene matches: 3. The CDR3 runs to 14 residues. The CDR3 region has the DNA TGCGCCAGCAAGCGGGAGGACACCTACAATGAGCAGTTCTTC. The encoded protein is CASKREDTYNEQFF.

The chain links TRBV6-1 to TRBJ2-7; TRBD2 aligns across 8 bases. V shed 6 bases and J 7 bases; nucleotides not matched to a gene: 11. This CDR3 is built from 14 residues. CDR1 and CDR2 from the germline V gene are MNHNS and SASEGT. This CDR3 is CASSPGLGRLEQYF. The CDR3 DNA reads as TGTGCCAGCAGCCCGGGACTAGGAAGATTGGAGCAGTACTTC.

This clonotype was counted at least ten times. V usage is TRBV20-1 and J usage is TRBJ2-2; D remains unclear. Germline V gives CDR1 DFQATT, CDR2 SNEGSKA (reference sequence). The CDR3 has 14 amino acids. V dropped 3 bases and J dropped 1 base, with 9 bases sitting between them. The CDR3 DNA sequence: TGCAGTGCTAGTGGGCCAGAGAACACCGGGGAGCTGTTTTTT. Translating it yields CSASGPENTGELFF.

This clonotype was seen ten or more times. This sequence joins TRBV20-1 and TRBJ2-4; no reliable D call. The germline V gene encodes CDR1 DFQATT and CDR2 SNEGSKA (reference sequence). There are 15 residues in the CDR3. The germline V and J ends were trimmed by 5 bases and 0 bases, with 14 bases remaining between them. The CDR3 is CSALPLLLAKNIQYF. The CDR3 bases are TGCAGTGCTTTACCACTGCTCCTAGCCAAAAACATTCAGTACTTC.

This clonotype has at least ten counts. The V gene is TRBV5-1, the J gene TRBJ2-7; D is perhaps TRBD1 (5 bases). Germline lookup yields CDR1 SGHRS and CDR2 YFSETQ. The CDR3 has 13 amino acids. V gave up 4 bases and J gave up 3 bases, with 11 bases separating them. CDR3 nucleotide sequence: TGCGCCAGCAGCAAAGGGCAGGGCTACGAGCAGTACTTC. Translated, it gives CASSKGQGYEQYF.

This clonotype was recorded many times. This chain joins TRBV19 and TRBJ2-1; D unclear. The CDR3 is made up of 15 amino acids. Trimming removed 7 bases from V and 0 bases from J, with 13 bases in between. Germline lookup yields CDR1 LNHDA and CDR2 SQIVND (reference sequence). The CDR3: CASNDPYSSYNEQFF. In DNA form, the CDR3 reads TGTGCCAGTAATGATCCGTACAGCTCCTACAATGAGCAGTTCTTC.

The chain combines TRBV20-1 with TRBJ2-6; either TRBD1 or TRBD2 may fit D (5 bases each). V dropped 3 bases and J dropped 2 bases, with 8 bases sitting between them. Germline V gene data show CDR1 as DFQATT and CDR2 as SNEGSKA (reference sequence). This CDR3 has 14 residues. The CDR3 DNA sequence: TGCAGTGCTAGGGGGGTTCCTGGGGCCAACGTCCTGACTTTC. It translates to CSARGVPGANVLTF.

The chain recombines TRBV2 with TRBJ2-1; D gene unclear. The germline gives CDR1 SNHLY, CDR2 FYNNEI. The CDR3 has 14 amino acids. Trimming took 0 bases from V and 9 from J, leaving 12 bases between them. CDR3 sequence (DNA): TGTGCCAGCAGTGAAGCGCGGAGATGGGGTGAGCAGTTCTTC. It encodes CASSEARRWGEQFF.

The gene calls are TRBV12-3 or TRBV12-4 and TRBJ2-2; D is perhaps TRBD1 or TRBD2 (5 bases each). The CDR3 runs 16 residues. V was cut by 7 bases and J by 7 bases, with 22 bases left in between. CDR3 loop: CASKKIYPRGDGELFF. The CDR3 DNA reads as TGTGCCAGCAAGAAAATCTATCCCCGAGGGGACGGGGAGCTGTTTTTT.